A selection of T cell receptor beta chains follows, all from one sample in a study of blood T cells in healthy people across ages. Using its own MiXCR run on the 5' RACE reads, TCRdb lists one record per CDR3 protein. Found here are roughly 1.4 million distinct CDR3 sequences, approximately 60% of them singletons; the top ten hold 6.5% to 8.5%. Sequencing was carried out using blood. Receptor source: a man younger than 35 in good health. CDR3s include the opening cysteine and the closing phenylalanine or tryptophan. A D gene is named only where the DNA matches it firmly. Clone size is stated in some rows and not others, as once, few, many or a class when expanded.

clone_size: NA
j_call: TRBJ1-4
d_call: NA
v_call: TRBV27
cdr3_aa: CASTTNTGSPNEKLFF
cdr3_nt: TGTGCCAGCACCACGAATACAGGGAGCCCTAATGAAAAACTGTTTTTT

clone_size: once
j_call: TRBJ2-4
d_call: NA
v_call: TRBV20-1
cdr3_aa: CSARDRVTEKNIQYF
cdr3_nt: TGCAGTGCTAGAGACAGGGTGACGGAAAAAAACATTCAGTACTTC

clone_size: NA
j_call: TRBJ1-2
d_call: TRBD1
v_call: TRBV6-1
cdr3_aa: CASSEFLGTGGKNGYTF
cdr3_nt: TGTGCCAGCAGTGAATTTCTCGGGACAGGGGGAAAGAATGGCTACACCTTC

clone_size: NA
j_call: TRBJ1-2
d_call: NA
v_call: TRBV21-1
cdr3_aa: CASSKSYLSLPYGYTF
cdr3_nt: TGTGCCAGCAGCAAATCATACCTTAGTCTTCCCTATGGCTACACCTTC

clone_size: NA
j_call: TRBJ1-2
d_call: TRBD1
v_call: TRBV6-2/TRBV6-3
cdr3_aa: CASRDPGTGIYGYTF
cdr3_nt: TGTGCCAGCAGGGATCCCGGGACAGGGATCTATGGCTACACCTTC

clone_size: NA
j_call: TRBJ1-6
d_call: TRBD1
v_call: TRBV2
cdr3_aa: CASSPRSGTGYNSPLHF
cdr3_nt: TGTGCCAGCAGCCCCAGATCCGGGACAGGCTACAATTCACCCCTCCACTTT

clone_size: NA
j_call: TRBJ2-7
d_call: TRBD2
v_call: TRBV27
cdr3_aa: CASSSSGGTRYEQYF
cdr3_nt: TGTGCCAGCAGTTCCTCGGGAGGGACACGCTACGAGCAGTACTTC

clone_size: few
j_call: TRBJ2-1
d_call: NA
v_call: TRBV20-1
cdr3_aa: CSARFDYNEQFF
cdr3_nt: TGCAGTGCTAGATTCGACTACAATGAGCAGTTCTTC

clone_size: NA
j_call: TRBJ1-2
d_call: TRBD1
v_call: TRBV28
cdr3_aa: CASSFVGQGNGYTF
cdr3_nt: TGTGCCAGCAGTTTCGTGGGACAGGGGAATGGCTACACCTTC

clone_size: many
j_call: TRBJ2-1
d_call: NA
v_call: TRBV7-2
cdr3_aa: CASSFRPYSYNEQFF
cdr3_nt: TGTGCCAGCAGCTTTAGGCCTTATTCCTACAATGAGCAGTTCTTC

clone_size: few
j_call: TRBJ2-7
d_call: NA
v_call: TRBV4-2
cdr3_aa: CASSPNEEVYEQYF
cdr3_nt: TGTGCCAGCAGCCCCAACGAGGAGGTCTACGAGCAGTACTTC

clone_size: NA
j_call: TRBJ2-7
d_call: TRBD2
v_call: TRBV6-5
cdr3_aa: CASTGGGVDEQYF
cdr3_nt: TGTGCCAGCACTGGCGGGGGAGTAGACGAGCAGTACTTC

clone_size: NA
j_call: TRBJ2-5
d_call: NA
v_call: TRBV18
cdr3_aa: CASSPFLNRDREQYF
cdr3_nt: TGTGCCAGCTCACCCTTCTTGAACCGTGATCGTGAGCAGTACTTC

clone_size: once
j_call: TRBJ1-1
d_call: NA
v_call: TRBV6-6
cdr3_aa: CASSYVLGETEAFF
cdr3_nt: TGTGCCAGCAGTTATGTCTTAGGAGAAACTGAAGCTTTCTTT

clone_size: NA
j_call: TRBJ2-5
d_call: NA
v_call: TRBV15
cdr3_aa: CATSRLDRETQYF
cdr3_nt: TGTGCCACCAGCAGGTTAGACAGGGAGACCCAGTACTTC

clone_size: few
j_call: TRBJ2-5
d_call: NA
v_call: TRBV20-1
cdr3_aa: CSATQGSGGETQYF
cdr3_nt: TGCAGTGCTACCCAGGGGTCGGGAGGAGAGACCCAGTACTTC

clone_size: many
j_call: TRBJ2-1
d_call: TRBD1
v_call: TRBV14
cdr3_aa: CASSHILGQVNEQFF
cdr3_nt: TGTGCCAGCAGCCATATTCTCGGACAGGTCAATGAGCAGTTCTTC

clone_size: NA
j_call: TRBJ2-5
d_call: NA
v_call: TRBV29-1
cdr3_aa: CSVEPSRRGTLETQYF
cdr3_nt: TGCAGCGTTGAGCCCTCTAGGAGGGGAACTTTGGAGACCCAGTACTTC

clone_size: NA
j_call: TRBJ2-3
d_call: NA
v_call: TRBV7-2
cdr3_aa: CASSSAYASTDTQYF
cdr3_nt: TGTGCCAGCAGCTCCGCCTATGCTAGCACAGATACGCAGTATTTT

clone_size: NA
j_call: TRBJ1-4
d_call: NA
v_call: TRBV20-1
cdr3_aa: CSAPGGPIGKLFF
cdr3_nt: TGCAGTGCCCCCGGGGGCCCAATTGGAAAACTGTTTTTT

clone_size: NA
j_call: TRBJ2-7
d_call: NA
v_call: TRBV5-1
cdr3_aa: CASSPYVRGSRPYEQYF
cdr3_nt: TGCGCCAGCAGCCCGTATGTCAGGGGAAGCAGGCCCTACGAGCAGTACTTC

clone_size: NA
j_call: TRBJ2-4
d_call: NA
v_call: TRBV6-1
cdr3_aa: CASSEAFGARFSERERNIQYF
cdr3_nt: TGTGCCAGCAGTGAAGCTTTCGGGGCCAGGTTCAGCGAACGGGAGCGAAACATTCAGTACTTC

clone_size: few
j_call: TRBJ2-5
d_call: NA
v_call: TRBV21-1
cdr3_aa: CASRDSGPNKETQYF
cdr3_nt: TGTGCCAGCAGGGACTCCGGGCCCAATAAAGAGACCCAGTACTTC

clone_size: few
j_call: TRBJ2-7
d_call: NA
v_call: TRBV5-1
cdr3_aa: CASSLGQSLSSYEQYF
cdr3_nt: TGCGCCAGCAGCTTGGGGCAGTCTCTAAGCTCCTACGAGCAGTACTTC

clone_size: NA
j_call: TRBJ2-7
d_call: NA
v_call: TRBV20-1
cdr3_aa: CSAEVQGREYEQYF
cdr3_nt: TGCAGTGCGGAAGTACAGGGGAGGGAGTACGAGCAGTACTTC

clone_size: NA
j_call: TRBJ2-6
d_call: NA
v_call: TRBV15
cdr3_aa: CATSKGRGTGANVLTF
cdr3_nt: TGTGCCACCAGCAAAGGGCGAGGGACTGGGGCCAACGTCCTGACTTTC

clone_size: NA
j_call: TRBJ1-1
d_call: NA
v_call: TRBV6-5
cdr3_aa: CASCRDTEAFF
cdr3_nt: TGTGCCAGCTGCCGCGACACTGAAGCTTTCTTT

clone_size: NA
j_call: TRBJ2-7
d_call: TRBD1
v_call: TRBV5-8
cdr3_aa: CASSPGGQGRNEQYF
cdr3_nt: TGTGCCAGCAGCCCAGGAGGACAGGGCCGGAACGAGCAGTACTTC

clone_size: NA
j_call: TRBJ2-1
d_call: NA
v_call: TRBV7-2
cdr3_aa: CASRLQQGLGYNEQFF
cdr3_nt: TGTGCCAGCAGACTACAACAGGGATTAGGATACAATGAGCAGTTCTTC

clone_size: NA
j_call: TRBJ2-3
d_call: NA
v_call: TRBV6-4
cdr3_aa: CASSNTGRITDTQYF
cdr3_nt: TGTGCCAGCAGCAACACAGGGAGAATTACAGATACGCAGTATTTT

clone_size: few
j_call: TRBJ2-5
d_call: NA
v_call: TRBV29-1
cdr3_aa: CSVEDTGPGGTQYF
cdr3_nt: TGCAGCGTTGAAGATACCGGGCCCGGGGGGACCCAGTACTTC

clone_size: NA
j_call: TRBJ2-1
d_call: NA
v_call: TRBV7-2
cdr3_aa: CASSLVGGSNQETQFF
cdr3_nt: TGTGCCAGCAGCTTAGTAGGTGGCAGCAACCAAGAGACCCAGTTCTTC

clone_size: once
j_call: TRBJ1-2
d_call: NA
v_call: TRBV10-3
cdr3_aa: CAISESGQNYGYTF
cdr3_nt: TGTGCCATCAGTGAGTCCGGACAGAACTATGGCTACACCTTC

clone_size: NA
j_call: TRBJ2-1
d_call: NA
v_call: TRBV7-2
cdr3_aa: CASSQSMVSLTREQFF
cdr3_nt: TGTGCCAGCAGCCAAAGCATGGTATCCCTTACGCGGGAGCAGTTCTTC

clone_size: NA
j_call: TRBJ2-1
d_call: NA
v_call: TRBV7-2
cdr3_aa: CASSLEGVGGSETQFF
cdr3_nt: TGTGCCAGCAGCTTGGAGGGGGTAGGAGGGTCTGAGACCCAGTTCTTC

clone_size: few
j_call: TRBJ2-1
d_call: TRBD2
v_call: TRBV12-5
cdr3_aa: CASGLGSGTYEQFF
cdr3_nt: TGTGCTAGTGGTTTGGGAAGCGGGACCTATGAGCAGTTCTTC

clone_size: NA
j_call: TRBJ1-2
d_call: NA
v_call: TRBV3-1
cdr3_aa: CASSQEWGEGYTF
cdr3_nt: TGTGCCAGCAGCCAAGAGTGGGGTGAAGGCTACACCTTC

clone_size: few
j_call: TRBJ1-6
d_call: TRBD1
v_call: TRBV20-1
cdr3_aa: CSARNRQGYNSPLHF
cdr3_nt: TGCAGTGCTCGCAACAGACAGGGGTATAATTCACCCCTCCACTTT

clone_size: NA
j_call: TRBJ1-2
d_call: NA
v_call: TRBV9
cdr3_aa: CASSVLDGLNYGYTF
cdr3_nt: TGTGCCAGCAGCGTCCTGGACGGACTTAACTATGGCTACACCTTC

clone_size: NA
j_call: TRBJ2-7
d_call: NA
v_call: TRBV9
cdr3_aa: CASSGNRDRTYEQYF
cdr3_nt: TGTGCCAGCAGCGGAAACCGGGACCGAACCTACGAGCAGTACTTC

clone_size: few
j_call: TRBJ2-7
d_call: TRBD1
v_call: TRBV7-8
cdr3_aa: CASSLVLGQGVYEQYF
cdr3_nt: TGTGCCAGCAGCTTAGTACTGGGACAGGGGGTATACGAGCAGTACTTC

clone_size: few
j_call: TRBJ1-5
d_call: NA
v_call: TRBV7-9
cdr3_aa: CASSLTGGYPQPQHF
cdr3_nt: TGTGCCAGCAGCCTGACAGGCGGGTACCCTCAGCCCCAGCATTTT

clone_size: NA
j_call: TRBJ1-2
d_call: TRBD1
v_call: TRBV6-6
cdr3_aa: CASRAGQIYGYTF
cdr3_nt: TGTGCCAGCAGGGCGGGACAGATCTATGGCTACACCTTC

clone_size: few
j_call: TRBJ2-3
d_call: NA
v_call: TRBV6-2/TRBV6-3
cdr3_aa: CATVPAAGNTQYF
cdr3_nt: TGTGCCACCGTACCAGCGGCCGGTAACACGCAGTATTTT

clone_size: NA
j_call: TRBJ1-2
d_call: NA
v_call: TRBV27
cdr3_aa: CASSSQALGGYTF
cdr3_nt: TGTGCCAGCAGTTCTCAGGCTCTAGGTGGCTACACCTTC

clone_size: NA
j_call: TRBJ2-1
d_call: NA
v_call: TRBV7-2
cdr3_aa: CASSLRQGLSYNEQFF
cdr3_nt: TGTGCCAGCAGCTTAAGACAGGGACTCTCCTACAATGAGCAGTTCTTC

clone_size: NA
j_call: TRBJ2-1
d_call: TRBD1
v_call: TRBV20-1
cdr3_aa: CSASTGVTYNEQFF
cdr3_nt: TGCAGTGCAAGCACAGGGGTAACCTACAATGAGCAGTTCTTC

clone_size: few
j_call: TRBJ1-2
d_call: NA
v_call: TRBV12-3/TRBV12-4
cdr3_aa: CASTHAPRIYGYTF
cdr3_nt: TGTGCCAGCACCCACGCCCCTAGAATCTATGGCTACACCTTC

clone_size: NA
j_call: TRBJ2-6
d_call: NA
v_call: TRBV4-1
cdr3_aa: CASHQGTSSGANVLTF
cdr3_nt: TGCGCCAGCCATCAGGGGACCAGCTCTGGGGCCAACGTCCTGACTTTC

clone_size: few
j_call: TRBJ2-7
d_call: NA
v_call: TRBV7-6
cdr3_aa: CASSLVGGVGEQYF
cdr3_nt: TGTGCCAGCAGCTTGGTTGGCGGCGTCGGCGAGCAGTACTTC

clone_size: NA
j_call: TRBJ2-1
d_call: NA
v_call: TRBV6-2/TRBV6-3
cdr3_aa: CASTRLTYNEQFF
cdr3_nt: TGTGCCAGCACCCGACTAACCTACAATGAGCAGTTCTTC

clone_size: NA
j_call: TRBJ1-1
d_call: NA
v_call: TRBV7-9
cdr3_aa: CASSFGVAKMNTEAFF
cdr3_nt: TGTGCCAGCAGCTTTGGGGTGGCAAAGATGAACACTGAAGCTTTCTTT

clone_size: NA
j_call: TRBJ2-2
d_call: TRBD2
v_call: TRBV20-1
cdr3_aa: CRAGLDTGELFF
cdr3_nt: TGCAGGGCCGGACTAGACACCGGGGAGCTGTTTTTT

clone_size: few
j_call: TRBJ2-1
d_call: TRBD2
v_call: TRBV10-3
cdr3_aa: CAISESGLAEGEQFF
cdr3_nt: TGTGCCATCAGTGAGTCGGGTCTAGCGGAGGGTGAGCAGTTCTTC